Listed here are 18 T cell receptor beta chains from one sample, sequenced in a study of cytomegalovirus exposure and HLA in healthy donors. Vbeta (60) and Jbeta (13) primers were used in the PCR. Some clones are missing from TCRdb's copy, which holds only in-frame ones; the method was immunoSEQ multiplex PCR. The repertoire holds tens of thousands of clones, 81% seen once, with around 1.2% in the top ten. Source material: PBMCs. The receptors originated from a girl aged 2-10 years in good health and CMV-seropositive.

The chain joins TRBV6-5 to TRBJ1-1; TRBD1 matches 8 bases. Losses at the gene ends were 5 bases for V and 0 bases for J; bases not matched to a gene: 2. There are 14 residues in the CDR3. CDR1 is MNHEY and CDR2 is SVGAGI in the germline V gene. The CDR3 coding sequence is TGTGCCAGCAGTCGGACAGGGCTGAACACTGAAGCTTTCTTT. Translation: CASSRTGLNTEAFF.

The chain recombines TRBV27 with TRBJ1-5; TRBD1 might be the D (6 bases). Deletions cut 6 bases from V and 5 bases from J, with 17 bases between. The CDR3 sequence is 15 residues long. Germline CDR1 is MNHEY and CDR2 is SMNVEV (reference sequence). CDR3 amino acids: CASRKADRRYQPQHF. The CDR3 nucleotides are TGTGCCAGCAGAAAAGCCGACAGGCGATATCAGCCCCAGCATTTT.

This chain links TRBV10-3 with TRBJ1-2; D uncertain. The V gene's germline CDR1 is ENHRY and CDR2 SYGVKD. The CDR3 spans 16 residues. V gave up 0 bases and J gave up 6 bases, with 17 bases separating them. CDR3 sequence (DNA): TGTGCCATCAGTGAGTCCTATTCTGAGGGAGCCAATGGCTACACCTTC. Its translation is CAISESYSEGANGYTF.

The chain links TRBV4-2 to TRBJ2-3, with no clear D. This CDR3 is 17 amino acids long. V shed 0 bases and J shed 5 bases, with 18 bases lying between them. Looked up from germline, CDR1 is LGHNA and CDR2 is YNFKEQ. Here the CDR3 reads CASSQDLAATLGDTQYF. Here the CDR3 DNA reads TGTGCCAGCAGCCAAGATTTGGCGGCCACCTTGGGAGATACGCAGTATTTT.

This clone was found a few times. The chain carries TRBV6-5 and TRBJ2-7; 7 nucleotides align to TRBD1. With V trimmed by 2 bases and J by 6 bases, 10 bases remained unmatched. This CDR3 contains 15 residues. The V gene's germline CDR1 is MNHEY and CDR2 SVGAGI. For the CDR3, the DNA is TGTGCCAGCAGTTACACCAAGGCAGGGGGTCGCGAGCAGTACTTC. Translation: CASSYTKAGGREQYF.

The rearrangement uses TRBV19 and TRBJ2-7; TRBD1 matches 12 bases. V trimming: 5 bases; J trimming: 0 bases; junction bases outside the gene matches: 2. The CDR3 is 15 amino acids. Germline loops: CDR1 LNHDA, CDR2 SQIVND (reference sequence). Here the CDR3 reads CASSPGQGASYEQYF. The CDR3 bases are TGTGCCAGTAGTCCGGGACAGGGGGCCTCCTACGAGCAGTACTTC.

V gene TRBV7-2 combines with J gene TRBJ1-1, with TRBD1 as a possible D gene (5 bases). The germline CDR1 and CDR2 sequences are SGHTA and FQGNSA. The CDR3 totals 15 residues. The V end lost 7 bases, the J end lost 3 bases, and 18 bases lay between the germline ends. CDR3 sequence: CASILLGGIHTEAFF. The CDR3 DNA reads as TGTGCCAGCATCCTACTGGGGGGGATTCACACTGAAGCTTTCTTT.

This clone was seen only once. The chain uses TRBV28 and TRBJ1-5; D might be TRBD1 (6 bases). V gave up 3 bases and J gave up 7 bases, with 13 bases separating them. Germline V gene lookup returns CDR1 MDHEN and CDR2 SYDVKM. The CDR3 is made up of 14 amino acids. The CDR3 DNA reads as TGTGCCAGCAGTTTCCAGGGGAGCGGCCAGCCCCAGCATTTT. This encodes CASSFQGSGQPQHF.

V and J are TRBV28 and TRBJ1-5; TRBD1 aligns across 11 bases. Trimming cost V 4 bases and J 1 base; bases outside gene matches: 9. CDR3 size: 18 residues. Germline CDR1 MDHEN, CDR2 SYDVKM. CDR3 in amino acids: CASSSGRTGGKSNQPQHF. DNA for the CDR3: TGTGCCAGCAGTTCAGGACGGACAGGGGGCAAAAGCAATCAGCCCCAGCATTTT.

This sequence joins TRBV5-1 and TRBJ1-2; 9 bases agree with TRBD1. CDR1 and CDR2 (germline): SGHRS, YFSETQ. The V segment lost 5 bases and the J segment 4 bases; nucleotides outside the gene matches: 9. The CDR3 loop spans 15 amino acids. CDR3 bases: TGCGCCAGCAGATCCCAGACAGGGGGTGGCTATGGCTACACCTTC. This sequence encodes CASRSQTGGGYGYTF.

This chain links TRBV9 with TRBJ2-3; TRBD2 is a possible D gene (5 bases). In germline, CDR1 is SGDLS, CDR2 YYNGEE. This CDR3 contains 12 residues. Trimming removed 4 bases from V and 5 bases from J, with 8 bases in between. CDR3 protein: CASSPRGDTQYF. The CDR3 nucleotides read TGTGCCAGCAGCCCTCGGGGAGATACGCAGTATTTT.

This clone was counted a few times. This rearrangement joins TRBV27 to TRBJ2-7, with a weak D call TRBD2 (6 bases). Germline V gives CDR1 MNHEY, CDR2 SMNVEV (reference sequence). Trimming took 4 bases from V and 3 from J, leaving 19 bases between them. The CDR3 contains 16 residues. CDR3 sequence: CASSSPPAEGHYEQYF. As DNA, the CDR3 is TGTGCCAGCAGTTCCCCCCCCGCGGAGGGCCACTACGAGCAGTACTTC.

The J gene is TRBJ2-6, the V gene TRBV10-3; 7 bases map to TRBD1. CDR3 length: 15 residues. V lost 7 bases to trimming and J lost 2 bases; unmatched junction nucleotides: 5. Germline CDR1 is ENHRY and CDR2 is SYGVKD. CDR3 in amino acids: CAITPDRAGANVLTF. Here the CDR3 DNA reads TGTGCCATCACCCCTGACAGGGCTGGGGCCAACGTCCTGACTTTC.

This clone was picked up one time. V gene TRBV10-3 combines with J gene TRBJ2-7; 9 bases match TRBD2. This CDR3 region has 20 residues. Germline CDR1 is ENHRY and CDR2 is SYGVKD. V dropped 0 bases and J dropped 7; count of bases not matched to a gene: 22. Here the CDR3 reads CAISESLYRREGPLRKEQYF. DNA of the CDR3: TGTGCCATCAGTGAGTCGCTGTATAGGCGGGAGGGCCCTCTCCGGAAGGAGCAGTACTTC.

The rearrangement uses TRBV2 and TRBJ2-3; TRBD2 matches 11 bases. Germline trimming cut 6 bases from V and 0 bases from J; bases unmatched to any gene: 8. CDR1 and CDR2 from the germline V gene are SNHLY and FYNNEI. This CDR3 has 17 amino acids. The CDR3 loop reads CASRARLAGISTDTQYF. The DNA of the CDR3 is TGTGCCAGCAGAGCCAGACTAGCGGGAATTAGCACAGATACGCAGTATTTT.

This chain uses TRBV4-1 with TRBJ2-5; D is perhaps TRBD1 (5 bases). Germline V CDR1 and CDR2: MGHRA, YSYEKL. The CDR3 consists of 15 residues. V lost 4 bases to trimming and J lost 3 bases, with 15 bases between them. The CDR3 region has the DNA TGCGCCAGCAGCCTAAGATCGGCCAGGGAAGAGACCCAGTACTTC. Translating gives CASSLRSAREETQYF.

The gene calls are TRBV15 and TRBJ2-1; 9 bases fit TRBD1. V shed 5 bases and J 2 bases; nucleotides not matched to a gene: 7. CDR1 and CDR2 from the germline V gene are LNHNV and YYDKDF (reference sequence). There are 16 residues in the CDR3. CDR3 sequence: CATSRNRDRAYNEQFF. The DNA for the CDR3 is TGTGCCACCAGCCGAAACCGGGACAGGGCCTACAATGAGCAGTTCTTC.

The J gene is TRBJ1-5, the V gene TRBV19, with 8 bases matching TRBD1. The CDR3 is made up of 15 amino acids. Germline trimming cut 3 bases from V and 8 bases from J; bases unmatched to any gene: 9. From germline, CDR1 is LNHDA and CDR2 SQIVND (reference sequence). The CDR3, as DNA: TGTGCCAGTAGTATTCACGACAGGGGAAGTGAGCCCCAGCATTTT. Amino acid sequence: CASSIHDRGSEPQHF.